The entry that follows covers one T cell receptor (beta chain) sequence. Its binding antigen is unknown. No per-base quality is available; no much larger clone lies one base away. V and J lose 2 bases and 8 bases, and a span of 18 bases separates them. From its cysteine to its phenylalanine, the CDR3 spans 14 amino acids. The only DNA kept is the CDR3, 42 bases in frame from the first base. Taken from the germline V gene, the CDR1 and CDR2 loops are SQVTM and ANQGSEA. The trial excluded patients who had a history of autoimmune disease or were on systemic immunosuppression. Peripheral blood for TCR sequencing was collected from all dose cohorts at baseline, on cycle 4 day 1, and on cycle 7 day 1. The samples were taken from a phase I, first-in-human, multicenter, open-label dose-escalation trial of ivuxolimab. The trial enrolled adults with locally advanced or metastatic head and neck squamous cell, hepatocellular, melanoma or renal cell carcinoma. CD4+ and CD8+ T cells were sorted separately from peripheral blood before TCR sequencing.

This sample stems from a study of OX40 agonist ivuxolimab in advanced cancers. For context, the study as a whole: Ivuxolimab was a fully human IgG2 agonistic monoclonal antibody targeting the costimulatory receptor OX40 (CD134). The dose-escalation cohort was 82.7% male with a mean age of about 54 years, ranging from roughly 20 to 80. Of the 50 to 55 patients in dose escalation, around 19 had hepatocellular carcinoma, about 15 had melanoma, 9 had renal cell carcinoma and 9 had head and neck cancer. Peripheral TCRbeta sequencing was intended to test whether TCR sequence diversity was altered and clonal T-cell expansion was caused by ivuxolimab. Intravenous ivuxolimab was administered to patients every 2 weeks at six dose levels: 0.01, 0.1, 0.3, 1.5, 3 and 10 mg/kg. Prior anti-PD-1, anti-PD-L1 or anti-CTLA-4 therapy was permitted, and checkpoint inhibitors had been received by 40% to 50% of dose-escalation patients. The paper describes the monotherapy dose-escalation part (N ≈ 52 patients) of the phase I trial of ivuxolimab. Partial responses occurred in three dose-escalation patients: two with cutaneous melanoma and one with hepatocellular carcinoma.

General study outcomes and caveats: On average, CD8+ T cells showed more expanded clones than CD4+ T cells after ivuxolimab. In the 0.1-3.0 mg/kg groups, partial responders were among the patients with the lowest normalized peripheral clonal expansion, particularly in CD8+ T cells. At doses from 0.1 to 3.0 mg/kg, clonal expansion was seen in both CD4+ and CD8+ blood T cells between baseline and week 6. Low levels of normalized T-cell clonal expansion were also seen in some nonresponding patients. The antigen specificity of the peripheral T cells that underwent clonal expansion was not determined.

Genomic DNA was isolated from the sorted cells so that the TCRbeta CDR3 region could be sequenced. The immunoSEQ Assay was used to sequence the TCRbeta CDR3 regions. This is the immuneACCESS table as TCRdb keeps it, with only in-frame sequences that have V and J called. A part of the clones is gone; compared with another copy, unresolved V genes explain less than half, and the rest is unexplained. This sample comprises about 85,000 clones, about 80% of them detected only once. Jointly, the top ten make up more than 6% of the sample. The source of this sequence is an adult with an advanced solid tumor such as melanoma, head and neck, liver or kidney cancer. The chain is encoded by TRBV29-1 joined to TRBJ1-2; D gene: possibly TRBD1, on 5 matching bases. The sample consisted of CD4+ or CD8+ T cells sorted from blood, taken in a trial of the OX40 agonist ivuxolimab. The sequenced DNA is TGCAGCGTTGAATGGGGCAGGATACCAATAGGCTACACCTTC. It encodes CSVEWGRIPIGYTF.